This T cell receptor (beta chain) was retrieved from a study of T cell responses to AZD1222 COVID-19 vaccine. TCRdb keeps only in-frame clones here, not all; method: immunoSEQ multiplex PCR. The data contain about 110,000 clones, approximately 87% of them singletons. A few counts support this clone. CDR1 is SGHTA, CDR2 FQGNSA, per germline. This CDR3 comprises 15 residues. Trimming took off 0 bases at V and 0 bases at J, with 6 bases between the two ends. The TCR was taken from an adult who received the AZD1222 COVID-19 vaccine. V usage is TRBV7-2 and J usage is TRBJ1-3; D is possibly TRBD1 (6 bases). This specimen was peripheral blood, taken 28 days after the second AZD1222 dose. The CDR3 sequence is CASSLAGGSGNTIYF. CDR3 DNA: TGTGCCAGCAGCTTAGCAGGGGGCTCTGGAAACACCATATATTTT.